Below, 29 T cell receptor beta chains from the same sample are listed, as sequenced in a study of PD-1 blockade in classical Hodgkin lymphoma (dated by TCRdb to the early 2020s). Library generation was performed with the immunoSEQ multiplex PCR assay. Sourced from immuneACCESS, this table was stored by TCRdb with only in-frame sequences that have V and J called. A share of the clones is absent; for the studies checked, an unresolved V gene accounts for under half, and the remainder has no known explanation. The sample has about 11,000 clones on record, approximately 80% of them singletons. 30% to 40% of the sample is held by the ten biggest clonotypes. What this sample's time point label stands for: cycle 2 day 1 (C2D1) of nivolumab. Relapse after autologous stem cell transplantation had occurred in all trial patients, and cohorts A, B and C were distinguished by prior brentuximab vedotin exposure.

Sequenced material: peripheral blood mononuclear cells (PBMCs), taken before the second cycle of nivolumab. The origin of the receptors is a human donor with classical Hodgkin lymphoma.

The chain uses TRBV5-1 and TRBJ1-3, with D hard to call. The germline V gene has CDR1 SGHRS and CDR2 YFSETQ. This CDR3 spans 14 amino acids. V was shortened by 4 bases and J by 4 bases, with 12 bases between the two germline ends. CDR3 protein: CASSLGGLGNTIYF. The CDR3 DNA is TGCGCCAGCAGCCTGGGTGGCCTGGGAAACACCATATATTTT. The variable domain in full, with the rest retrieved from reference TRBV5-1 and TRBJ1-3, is KAGVTQTPRYLIKTRGQQVTLSCSPISGHRSVSWYQQTPGQGLQFLFEYFSETQRNKGNFPGRFSGRQFSNSRSEMNVSTLELGDSALYLCASSLGGLGNTIYFGEGSWLTVV.

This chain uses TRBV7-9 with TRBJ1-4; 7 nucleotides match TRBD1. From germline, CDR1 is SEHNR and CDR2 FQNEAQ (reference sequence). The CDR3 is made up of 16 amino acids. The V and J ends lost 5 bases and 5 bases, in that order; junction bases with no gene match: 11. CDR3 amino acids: CASSTTGSEGNEKLFF. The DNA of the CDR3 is TGTGCCAGCAGCACGACAGGGTCGGAAGGGAATGAAAAACTGTTTTTT. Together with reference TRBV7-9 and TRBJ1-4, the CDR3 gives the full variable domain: DTGVSQNPRHKITKRGQNVTFRCDPISEHNRLYWYRQTLGQGPEFLTYFQNEAQLEKSRLLSDRFSAERPKGSFSTLEIQRTEQGDSAMYLCASSTTGSEGNEKLFFGSGTQLSVL.

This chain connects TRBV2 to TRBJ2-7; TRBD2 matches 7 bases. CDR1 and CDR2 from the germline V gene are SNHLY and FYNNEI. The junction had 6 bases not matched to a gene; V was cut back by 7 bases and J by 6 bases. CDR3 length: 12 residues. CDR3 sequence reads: CASKWGGAEQYF. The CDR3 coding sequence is TGTGCCAGCAAGTGGGGAGGGGCCGAGCAGTACTTC.

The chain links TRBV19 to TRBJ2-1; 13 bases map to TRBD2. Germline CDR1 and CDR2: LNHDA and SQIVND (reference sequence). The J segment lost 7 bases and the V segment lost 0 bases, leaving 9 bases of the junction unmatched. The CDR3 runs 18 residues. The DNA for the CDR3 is TGTGCCAGTAGTATAGATGGCCCGGGACTAGCGGGAACAAATGAGCAGTTCTTC. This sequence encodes CASSIDGPGLAGTNEQFF.

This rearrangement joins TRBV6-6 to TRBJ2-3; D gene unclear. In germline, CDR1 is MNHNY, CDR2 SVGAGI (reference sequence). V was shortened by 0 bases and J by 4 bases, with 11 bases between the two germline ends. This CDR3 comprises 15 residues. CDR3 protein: CASSYSNGRPDTQYF. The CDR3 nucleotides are TGTGCCAGCAGTTACTCGAATGGTCGGCCAGATACGCAGTATTTT.

The CDR3 DNA is TGTGCCAGCAGCTTAGGAGGGTTTAGTAGCAATCAGCCCCAGCATTTT. Translated: CASSLGGFSSNQPQHF. V is TRBV7-8 and J is TRBJ1-5; D not resolved. V was cut by 1 base and J by 0 bases, with 10 bases left in between. The CDR3 is made up of 16 amino acids. From germline, CDR1 is SGHVS and CDR2 FQNEAQ.

The CDR3 nucleotides are TGTGCCAGCAGCTCAACGCGGGGTAGCACAGATACGCAGTATTTT. Its protein is CASSSTRGSTDTQYF. The chain carries TRBV7-2 and TRBJ2-3, with D tentatively TRBD2 (6 bases). Germline V CDR1 and CDR2: SGHTA, FQGNSA. The CDR3 runs to 15 residues. With 4 bases removed from V and 0 bases from J, the gap between germline ends came to 11 bases.

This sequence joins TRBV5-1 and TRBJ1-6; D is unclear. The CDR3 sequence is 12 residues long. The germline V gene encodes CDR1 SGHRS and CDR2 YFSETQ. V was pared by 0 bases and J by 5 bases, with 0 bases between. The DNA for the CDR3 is TGCGCCAGCAGCTTGGATAATTCACCCCTCCACTTT. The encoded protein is CASSLDNSPLHF.

CDR3 coding DNA: TGTGCCAGCAGCTTAGATATCTATGGCTACACCTTC. It is translated as CASSLDIYGYTF. The chain is built from TRBV7-9 and TRBJ1-2; no definite D call. Germline values: CDR1 SEHNR, CDR2 FQNEAQ (reference sequence). V was pared by 1 base and J by 4 bases, with 4 bases between. The CDR3 contains 12 residues. The whole variable domain, filled in from reference TRBV7-9 and TRBJ1-2, reads DTGVSQNPRHKITKRGQNVTFRCDPISEHNRLYWYRQTLGQGPEFLTYFQNEAQLEKSRLLSDRFSAERPKGSFSTLEIQRTEQGDSAMYLCASSLDIYGYTFGSGTRLTVV.

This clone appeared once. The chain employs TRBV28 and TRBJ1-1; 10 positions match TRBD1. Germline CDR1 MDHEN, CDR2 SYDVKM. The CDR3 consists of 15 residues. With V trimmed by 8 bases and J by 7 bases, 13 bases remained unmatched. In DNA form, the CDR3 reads TGTGCCAGCGGAACAATGACAGGGGGCTCGGGTGAAGCTTTCTTT. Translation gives CASGTMTGGSGEAFF. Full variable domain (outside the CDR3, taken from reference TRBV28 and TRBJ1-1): DVKVTQSSRYLVKRTGEKVFLECVQDMDHENMFWYRQDPGLGLRLIYFSYDVKMKEKGDIPEGYSVSREKKERFSLILESASTNQTSMYLCASGTMTGGSGEAFFGQGTRLTVV.

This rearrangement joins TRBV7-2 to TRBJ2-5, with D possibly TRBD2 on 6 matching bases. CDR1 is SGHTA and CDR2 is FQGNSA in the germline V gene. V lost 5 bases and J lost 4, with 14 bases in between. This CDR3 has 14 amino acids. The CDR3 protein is CASSVRGGGETQYF. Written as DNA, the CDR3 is TGTGCCAGCAGCGTCCGTGGGGGAGGAGAGACCCAGTACTTC.

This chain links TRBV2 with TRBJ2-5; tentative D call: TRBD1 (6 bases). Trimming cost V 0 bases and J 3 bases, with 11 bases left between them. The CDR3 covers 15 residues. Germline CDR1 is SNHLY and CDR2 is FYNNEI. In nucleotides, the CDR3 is TGTGCCAGCAGTGAAGCGCTGGACAGAGAAGAGACCCAGTACTTC. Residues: CASSEALDREETQYF.

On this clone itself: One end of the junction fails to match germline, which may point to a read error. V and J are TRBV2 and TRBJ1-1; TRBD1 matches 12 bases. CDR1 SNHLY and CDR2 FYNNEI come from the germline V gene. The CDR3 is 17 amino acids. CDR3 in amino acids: CASREVGQGARLAEAFF. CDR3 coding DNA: TGTGCCAGCAGGGAAGTGGGACAGGGGGCCCGATTAGCTGAAGCTTTCTTT.

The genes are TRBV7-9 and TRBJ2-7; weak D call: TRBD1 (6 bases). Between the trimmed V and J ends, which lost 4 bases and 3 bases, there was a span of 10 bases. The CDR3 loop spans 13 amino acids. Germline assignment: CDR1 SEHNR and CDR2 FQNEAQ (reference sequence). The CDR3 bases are TGTGCCAGCAGCTCTGGACAGTTCTACGAGCAGTACTTC. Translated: CASSSGQFYEQYF.

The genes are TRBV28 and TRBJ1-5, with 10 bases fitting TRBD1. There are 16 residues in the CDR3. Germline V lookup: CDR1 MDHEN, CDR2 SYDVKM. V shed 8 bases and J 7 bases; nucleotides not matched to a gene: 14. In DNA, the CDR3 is TGTGCCAGCTGGGGGACAGGGGCCACCGTTCACCAGCCCCAGCATTTT. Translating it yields CASWGTGATVHQPQHF. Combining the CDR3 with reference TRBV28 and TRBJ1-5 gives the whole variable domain DVKVTQSSRYLVKRTGEKVFLECVQDMDHENMFWYRQDPGLGLRLIYFSYDVKMKEKGDIPEGYSVSREKKERFSLILESASTNQTSMYLCASWGTGATVHQPQHFGDGTRLSIL.

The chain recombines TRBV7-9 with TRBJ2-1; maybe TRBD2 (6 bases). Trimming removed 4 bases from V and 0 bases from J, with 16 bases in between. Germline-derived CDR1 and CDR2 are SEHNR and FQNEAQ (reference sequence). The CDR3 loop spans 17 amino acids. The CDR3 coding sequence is TGTGCCAGCAGCTCGATCATAGCGGTTAGCTCCTACAATGAGCAGTTCTTC. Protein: CASSSIIAVSSYNEQFF.

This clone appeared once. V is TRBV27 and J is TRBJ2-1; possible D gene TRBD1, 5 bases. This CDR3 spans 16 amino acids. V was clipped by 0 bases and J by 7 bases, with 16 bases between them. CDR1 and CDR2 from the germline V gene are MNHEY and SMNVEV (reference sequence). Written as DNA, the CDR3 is TGTGCCAGCAGTTTATCATCTTCCGACAGACGAAATGAGCAGTTCTTC. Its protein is CASSLSSSDRRNEQFF.

CDR3 coding DNA: TGTATTTCCGGGGGCTCCTACAATGAGCAGTTCTTC. Its protein is CISGGSYNEQFF. The chain joins TRBV7-6 to TRBJ2-1; D perhaps matches TRBD2 (6 bases). The length of the CDR3 is 12 residues. Germline CDR1 reads SGHVS; CDR2 reads FNYEAQ.

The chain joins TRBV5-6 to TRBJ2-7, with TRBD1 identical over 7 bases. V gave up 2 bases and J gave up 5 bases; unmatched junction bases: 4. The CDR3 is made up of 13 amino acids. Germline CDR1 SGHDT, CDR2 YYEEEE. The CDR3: CASSLQGYHEQYF. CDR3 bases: TGTGCCAGCAGCTTACAGGGGTACCACGAGCAGTACTTC. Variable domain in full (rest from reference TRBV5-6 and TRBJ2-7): DAGVTQSPTHLIKTRGQQVTLRCSPKSGHDTVSWYQQALGQGPQFIFQYYEEEERQRGNFPDRFSGHQFPNYSSELNVNALLLGDSALYLCASSLQGYHEQYFGPGTRLTVT.

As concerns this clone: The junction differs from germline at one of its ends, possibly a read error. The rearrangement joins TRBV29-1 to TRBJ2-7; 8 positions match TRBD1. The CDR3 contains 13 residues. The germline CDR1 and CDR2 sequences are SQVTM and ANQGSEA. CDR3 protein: CSVETGESYGQYF. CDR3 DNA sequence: TGCAGCGTGGAGACAGGGGAATCCTACGGGCAGTACTTC.

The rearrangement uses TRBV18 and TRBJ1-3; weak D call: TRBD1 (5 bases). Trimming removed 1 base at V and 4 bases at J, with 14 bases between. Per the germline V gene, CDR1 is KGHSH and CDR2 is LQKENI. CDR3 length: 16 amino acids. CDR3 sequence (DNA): TGTGCCAGCTCACCACAAGGCGGGGGTTCCGGAAACACCATATATTTT. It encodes CASSPQGGGSGNTIYF.

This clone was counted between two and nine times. CDR3 coding DNA: TGTGCCAGCAGCTTGGGTGGAACTAACTATGGCTACACCTTC. Encoded protein: CASSLGGTNYGYTF. The rearrangement uses TRBV5-5 and TRBJ1-2; D gene unclear. Trimming left V 0 bases short and J 0 bases short, with 6 bases between. The CDR3 is 14 amino acids. The germline V gene encodes CDR1 SGHKS and CDR2 YYEKEE (reference sequence).

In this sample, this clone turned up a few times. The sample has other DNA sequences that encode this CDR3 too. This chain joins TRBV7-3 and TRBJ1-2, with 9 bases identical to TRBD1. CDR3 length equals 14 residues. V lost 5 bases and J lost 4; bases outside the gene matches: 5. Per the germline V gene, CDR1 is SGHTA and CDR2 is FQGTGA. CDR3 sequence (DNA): TGTGCCAGCAGCGTACAGGGACAGGGCTATGGCTACACCTTC. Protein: CASSVQGQGYGYTF.

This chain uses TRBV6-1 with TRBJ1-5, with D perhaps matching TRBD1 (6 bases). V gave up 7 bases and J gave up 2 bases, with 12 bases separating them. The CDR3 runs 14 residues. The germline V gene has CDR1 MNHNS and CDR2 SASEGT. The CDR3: CASTYRVGNQPQHF. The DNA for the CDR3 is TGTGCCAGCACTTACAGGGTAGGCAATCAGCCCCAGCATTTT.

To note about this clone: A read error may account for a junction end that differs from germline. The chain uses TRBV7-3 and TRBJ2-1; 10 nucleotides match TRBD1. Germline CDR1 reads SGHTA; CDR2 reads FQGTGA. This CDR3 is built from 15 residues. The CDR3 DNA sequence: TGTGCTAGCAGCTTAGACAGGGGGCCTGCGAATGAGCAGTTCTTC. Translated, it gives CASSLDRGPANEQFF.

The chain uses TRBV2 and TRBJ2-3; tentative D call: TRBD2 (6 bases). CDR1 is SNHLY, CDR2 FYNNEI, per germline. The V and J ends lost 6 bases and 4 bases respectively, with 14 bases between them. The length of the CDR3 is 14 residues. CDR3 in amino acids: CASSIGTQADTQYF. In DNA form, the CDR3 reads TGTGCCAGCAGCATCGGGACTCAGGCAGATACGCAGTATTTT.

As DNA, the CDR3 is TGTGCCAGCAGCGAACTAAGTGAAAAACTGTTTTTT. Amino acid sequence: CASSELSEKLFF. The chain links TRBV4-2 to TRBJ1-4; no reliable D call. V gave up 5 bases and J gave up 7 bases, with 8 bases separating them. Germline CDR1 and CDR2: LGHNA and YNFKEQ. This CDR3 has 12 amino acids.

CDR3 in amino acids: CASSSQEFRGRLNSPLHF. CDR3 DNA: TGTGCCAGCAGTTCCCAAGAGTTTCGGGGCAGGTTGAACTCACCCCTCCACTTT. The chain employs TRBV28 and TRBJ1-6; TRBD1 might be the D (5 bases). This CDR3 has 18 amino acids. Germline CDR1 MDHEN, CDR2 SYDVKM. The V gene lost 4 bases and the J gene lost 10 bases, with 26 bases spanning the gap.

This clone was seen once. CDR3 nucleotides: TGTGCCAGCAGCTTAACGGGTAGCGGGAGGTACTCCTACAATGAGCAGTTCTTC. As protein: CASSLTGSGRYSYNEQFF. This chain links TRBV7-3 with TRBJ2-1; TRBD2 matches at 10 bases. V gave up 0 bases and J gave up 0 bases; unmatched junction bases: 5. The CDR3 runs to 18 residues. The germline V gene has CDR1 SGHTA and CDR2 FQGTGA. The full variable domain, completed using reference TRBV7-3 and TRBJ2-1, is GAGVSQTPSNKVTEKGKYVELRCDPISGHTALYWYRQSLGQGPEFLIYFQGTGAADDSGLPNDRFFAVRPEGSVSTLKIQRTERGDSAVYLCASSLTGSGRYSYNEQFFGPGTRLTVL.